Listed here are 29 T cell receptor beta chains from one sample, sequenced in a study of CD8+ T cells in alopecia areata. Treatment in this sample: oral pan-JAK inhibitor, 5-10 mg twice daily. The sequencing template was cDNA reverse transcribed from extracted RNA. Clones were read by immunoSEQ multiplex PCR, and TCRdb kept only the in-frame ones, dropping some. The repertoire has about 270,000 clones, 60% of them found once; the top ten carry about 0.9%. Sequencing was performed on CD4+ T cells sorted from blood, taken at week 52, from a patient treated with tofacitinib. The source of these receptors is a human donor with alopecia areata.

This clone was seen just once. Other nucleotide sequences from this sample produce the same CDR3. This chain connects TRBV30 to TRBJ1-1; D gene ambiguous. V was pared by 4 bases and J by 4 bases, with 4 bases between. The CDR3 covers 10 residues. Germline V gives CDR1 GTSNPN, CDR2 SVGIG (reference sequence). The CDR3 region is CAWIRTEAFF. As DNA, the CDR3 is TGTGCCTGGATCCGCACTGAAGCTTTCTTT.

V is TRBV29-1 and J is TRBJ2-2; 9 positions agree with TRBD1. The CDR3 length is 14 residues. Germline CDR1 reads SQVTM; CDR2 reads ANQGSEA. The ends lost 7 bases at V and 3 bases at J; junction bases unmatched: 6. The CDR3 sequence: CSAGTGPDTGELFF. CDR3 nucleotide sequence: TGCAGCGCAGGGACAGGGCCGGACACCGGGGAGCTGTTTTTT.

This clone has only a few counts. The gene calls are TRBV11-3 and TRBJ2-1; D may be TRBD1 (7 bases). Germline loops: CDR1 SGHNT, CDR2 YENEEA. V gave up 5 bases and J gave up 7 bases, with 15 bases separating them. The CDR3 is made up of 14 amino acids. CDR3 sequence (DNA): TGTGCCAGCAGCAGAGGGGGCGCGGGGAATGAGCAGTTCTTC. Translating it yields CASSRGGAGNEQFF. Drawing the rest from reference TRBV11-3 and TRBJ2-1, the complete variable domain is EAGVVQSPRYKIIEKKQPVAFWCNPISGHNTLYWYLQNLGQGPELLIRYENEEAVDDSQLPKDRFSAERLKGVDSTLKIQPAELGDSAVYLCASSRGGAGNEQFFGPGTRLTVL.

The J gene is TRBJ2-7, the V gene TRBV2, with a possible D match to TRBD1 (6 bases). CDR1 and CDR2 from the germline V gene are SNHLY and FYNNEI. This CDR3 region has 14 residues. The V and J ends lost 3 bases and 1 base respectively, with 10 bases between them. CDR3 in amino acids: CASSDGGGSYEQYF. DNA of the CDR3: TGTGCCAGCAGTGATGGGGGCGGGTCCTACGAGCAGTACTTC.

This chain links TRBV29-1 with TRBJ1-5; TRBD1 might be the D (5 bases). The CDR3 spans 19 residues. From germline, CDR1 is SQVTM and CDR2 ANQGSEA. The V gene lost 3 bases and the J gene lost 2 bases, with 26 bases spanning the gap. The DNA for the CDR3 is TGCAGCGTTGAGGGTCCCTTGAGTGGGGCCTGGGGTGGCAATCAGCCCCAGCATTTT. It is translated as CSVEGPLSGAWGGNQPQHF.

J is TRBJ1-1 and V is TRBV29-1; D ambiguous. The germline gives CDR1 SQVTM, CDR2 ANQGSEA. The CDR3 sequence is 12 residues long. With 8 bases removed from V and 5 bases from J, the gap between germline ends came to 15 bases. For the CDR3, the DNA is TGCAGCCTTCGTCGATTGGGGACTGAAGCTTTCTTT. This sequence encodes CSLRRLGTEAFF.

This clone occurred a few times. The chain carries TRBV19 and TRBJ1-1; no definite D call. Germline V gives CDR1 LNHDA, CDR2 SQIVND (reference sequence). The CDR3 has 13 amino acids. V was shortened by 7 bases and J by 0 bases, with 9 bases between the two germline ends. The CDR3 region is CASKTVMNTEAFF. The DNA for the CDR3 is TGTGCCAGTAAAACGGTCATGAACACTGAAGCTTTCTTT. The full variable domain, with the rest looked up from reference TRBV19 and TRBJ1-1, is DGGITQSPKYLFRKEGQNVTLSCEQNLNHDAMYWYRQDPGQGLRLIYYSQIVNDFQKGDIAEGYSVSREKKESFPLTVTSAQKNPTAFYLCASKTVMNTEAFFGQGTRLTVV.

This clone was recorded a few times. CDR3 in amino acids: CASSLSAGTQYF. In DNA, the CDR3 is TGTGCCAGCAGCTTGTCCGCAGGGACGCAGTATTTT. The chain joins TRBV5-6 to TRBJ2-3; weak D call: TRBD1 (5 bases). Germline-derived CDR1 and CDR2 are SGHDT and YYEEEE. V was cut by 1 base and J by 9 bases, with 9 bases left in between. CDR3 size: 12 residues.

J is TRBJ2-4 and V is TRBV12-5; D might be TRBD1 (6 bases). Trimming pared 0 bases from V and 8 bases from J, leaving 11 bases between. In germline, CDR1 is LGHNT, CDR2 FRNRAP. This CDR3 has 14 amino acids. The CDR3 DNA is TGTGCTAGTGGTTTGGTACCAGGGGTGGACATTCAGTACTTC. Its protein is CASGLVPGVDIQYF.

This clone has only a few counts. The chain links TRBV7-9 to TRBJ2-3, with TRBD1 as a possible D gene (6 bases). The length of the CDR3 is 15 residues. Germline V gives CDR1 SEHNR, CDR2 FQNEAQ (reference sequence). V gave up 7 bases and J gave up 2 bases, with 16 bases separating them. CDR3 in amino acids: CASTQLGTLTDTQYF. CDR3 bases: TGTGCCAGCACCCAGCTAGGGACACTCACAGATACGCAGTATTTT.

The rearrangement joins TRBV5-1 to TRBJ2-2; TRBD2 matches at 8 bases. In germline, CDR1 is SGHRS, CDR2 YFSETQ. The V and J ends lost 5 bases and 3 bases, in that order; junction bases with no gene match: 6. The CDR3 consists of 15 residues. The chain's CDR3 is CASSRSGGDTGELFF. CDR3 bases: TGCGCCAGCAGTAGGAGCGGGGGAGACACCGGGGAGCTGTTTTTT.

This chain uses TRBV4-3 with TRBJ1-1, with D possibly being TRBD1 (6 bases). V shed 2 bases and J shed 4 bases, with 17 bases lying between them. The CDR3 spans 16 residues. The germline gives CDR1 LGHNA, CDR2 YSLEER. CDR3 residues: CASSQSVGRGSTEAFF. The CDR3 DNA reads TGCGCCAGCAGCCAATCGGTCGGGAGGGGGAGCACTGAAGCTTTCTTT.

The V and J genes are TRBV27 and TRBJ1-5; D is unresolved. The ends were cut back, 0 bases at V and 6 bases at J, with 9 bases in the middle. The CDR3 contains 14 residues. Per the germline V gene, CDR1 is MNHEY and CDR2 is SMNVEV (reference sequence). The CDR3 nucleotides are TGTGCCAGCAGTTTATCCGTGGGGTTTCAGCCCCAGCATTTT. This sequence encodes CASSLSVGFQPQHF.

There are a few counts of this clone. The chain carries TRBV25-1 and TRBJ1-2; 7 bases match TRBD1. From germline, CDR1 is MGHDK and CDR2 SYGVNS. The CDR3 loop spans 13 amino acids. V was clipped by 4 bases and J by 4 bases; unmatched bases: 3. The DNA for the CDR3 is TGTGCCAGCAGTGGACAGGGCTTCTATGGCTACACCTTC. It translates to CASSGQGFYGYTF.

The chain recombines TRBV5-4 with TRBJ2-3; 9 nucleotides agree with TRBD1. The CDR3 sequence is 15 residues long. Per germline, CDR1 SGHNT and CDR2 YYREEE (reference sequence). V shed 2 bases, J shed 4 bases, and the junction held 5 bases outside the gene matches. The CDR3: CASSLGDREADTQYF. The CDR3 nucleotides read TGTGCCAGCAGCTTAGGGGACAGGGAAGCAGATACGCAGTATTTT.

The rearrangement links TRBV15 to TRBJ2-7; 11 bases agree with TRBD2. The V and J ends lost 1 base and 2 bases, in that order; junction bases with no gene match: 1. The CDR3 has 15 residues. Germline CDR1 reads LNHNV; CDR2 reads YYDKDF (reference sequence). CDR3 sequence: CATSRGLAGTYEQYF. The CDR3 DNA follows: TGTGCCACCAGCAGAGGACTAGCGGGGACCTACGAGCAGTACTTC. The entire variable domain, with the rest obtained from reference TRBV15 and TRBJ2-7, is as follows: DAMVIQNPRYQVTQFGKPVTLSCSQTLNHNVMYWYQQKSSQAPKLLFHYYDKDFNNEADTPDNFQSRRPNTSFCFLDIRSPGLGDTAMYLCATSRGLAGTYEQYFGPGTRLTVT.

The sample holds a few counts of this clone. The genes are TRBV2 and TRBJ2-1; TRBD1 matches 10 bases. V gave up 7 bases and J gave up 3 bases; unmatched junction bases: 3. From germline, CDR1 is SNHLY and CDR2 FYNNEI. The CDR3 is made up of 14 amino acids. The CDR3: CASTRDRGYNEQFF. The CDR3 DNA reads TGTGCCAGCACCCGGGACAGGGGCTACAATGAGCAGTTCTTC.

A few counts support this clone. The chain couples TRBV25-1 to TRBJ2-7; D call uncertain. In germline, CDR1 is MGHDK, CDR2 SYGVNS. The CDR3 has 12 amino acids. The ends were cut back, 10 bases at V and 2 bases at J, with 12 bases in the middle. As DNA, the CDR3 is TGTGCCACACAGACGCTTACCTACGAGCAGTACTTC. Amino acids: CATQTLTYEQYF.

V and J are TRBV10-3 and TRBJ2-5; no firm D call. Trimming left V 8 bases short and J 4 bases short, with 8 bases between. The CDR3 is made up of 11 amino acids. Per the germline V gene, CDR1 is ENHRY and CDR2 is SYGVKD. DNA for the CDR3: TGTGCCATCCGGATCGGAGAGACCCAGTACTTC. The encoded protein is CAIRIGETQYF.

The V gene is TRBV29-1, the J gene TRBJ2-7, with a tentative D call TRBD1 (6 bases). CDR1 is SQVTM and CDR2 is ANQGSEA in the germline V gene. Trimming cost V 5 bases and J 1 base, with 15 bases left between them. This CDR3 contains 14 residues. The DNA of the CDR3 is TGCAGCGTTCGTCCGGACAGCCTGTCCTACGAGCAGTACTTC. It codes for CSVRPDSLSYEQYF.

This clone was counted only a few times. V and J are TRBV6-5 and TRBJ2-7; D is undetermined. From germline, CDR1 is MNHEY and CDR2 SVGAGI. The CDR3 runs 13 residues. V gave up 0 bases and J gave up 3 bases, with 6 bases separating them. The CDR3 bases are TGTGCCAGCAGTTACTCGTGGAGCTACGAGCAGTACTTC. Translated: CASSYSWSYEQYF.

The chain combines TRBV29-1 with TRBJ2-3; TRBD2 might be the D (7 bases). The CDR3 runs 15 residues. The germline CDR1 and CDR2 sequences are SQVTM and ANQGSEA. V lost 7 bases and J lost 0, with 17 bases in between. The CDR3 sequence: CSAQGSGSSTDTQYF. The CDR3, as DNA: TGCAGCGCACAGGGTAGCGGGTCTAGCACAGATACGCAGTATTTT.

The chain links TRBV29-1 to TRBJ2-5, with D hard to call. With 3 bases removed from V and 5 bases from J, the gap between germline ends came to 16 bases. The V gene's germline CDR1 is SQVTM and CDR2 ANQGSEA. The CDR3 sequence is 14 residues long. The CDR3 region is CSVERLGRSETQYF. The CDR3, as DNA: TGCAGCGTTGAGCGCCTGGGCAGGTCGGAGACCCAGTACTTC.

This clone was seen once. The chain carries TRBV30 and TRBJ1-2; weak D call: TRBD1 (5 bases). CDR3 length: 16 residues. In germline, CDR1 is GTSNPN, CDR2 SVGIG (reference sequence). The V end was cut by 2 bases, the J end by 5 bases, with 21 bases between. This CDR3 reads CAWSPWGTRRLYGYTF. The CDR3 nucleotides are TGTGCCTGGAGTCCATGGGGGACGAGGCGTCTTTATGGCTACACCTTC.

This clone was picked up a small number of times. The V call is TRBV4-1, the J call TRBJ1-1; D remains ambiguous. There are 16 residues in the CDR3. Germline V gene lookup returns CDR1 MGHRA and CDR2 YSYEKL. V dropped 0 bases and J dropped 1 base, with 12 bases sitting between them. CDR3 in amino acids: CASSQEDPRANTEAFF. The CDR3 bases are TGCGCCAGCAGCCAAGAGGATCCCCGAGCGAACACTGAAGCTTTCTTT.

The gene calls are TRBV9 and TRBJ2-7; no firm D call. CDR3 length: 13 amino acids. Per germline, CDR1 SGDLS and CDR2 YYNGEE. V shed 1 base and J shed 0 bases, with 5 bases lying between them. The CDR3 DNA is TGTGCCAGCAGCGTAAGCAGCTCCTACGAGCAGTACTTC. This sequence encodes CASSVSSSYEQYF. The full variable domain, rest sourced from reference TRBV9 and TRBJ2-7, is DSGVTQTPKHLITATGQRVTLRCSPRSGDLSVYWYQQSLDQGLQFLIQYYNGEERAKGNILERFSAQQFPDLHSELNLSSLELGDSALYFCASSVSSSYEQYFGPGTRLTVT.

This sequence joins TRBV25-1 and TRBJ1-3, with D hard to call. CDR3 length: 17 amino acids. Germline loops: CDR1 MGHDK, CDR2 SYGVNS. V was clipped by 2 bases and J by 0 bases, with 14 bases between them. The CDR3 DNA reads as TGTGCCAGCAGTGAACCCCCCGGACGGAGCTCTGGAAACACCATATATTTT. As protein: CASSEPPGRSSGNTIYF. The whole variable domain, filled in from reference TRBV25-1 and TRBJ1-3, reads EADIYQTPRYLVIGTGKKITLECSQTMGHDKMYWYQQDPGMELHLIHYSYGVNSTEKGDLSSESTVSRIRTEHFPLTLESARPSHTSQYLCASSEPPGRSSGNTIYFGEGSWLTVV.

The rearrangement uses TRBV29-1 and TRBJ1-4, with D perhaps TRBD1 (5 bases). Trimming pared 7 bases from V and 7 bases from J, leaving 19 bases between. Germline CDR1 is SQVTM and CDR2 is ANQGSEA. This CDR3 spans 14 amino acids. The CDR3 DNA reads as TGCAGCGCCCGATCCGGGCCGAGGGGTGAAAAACTGTTTTTT. As protein: CSARSGPRGEKLFF. Based on the CDR3 plus reference TRBV29-1 and TRBJ1-4, the full variable domain is SAVISQKPSRDICQRGTSLTIQCQVDSQVTMMFWYRQQPGQSLTLIATANQGSEATYESGFVIDKFPISRPNLTFSTLTVSNMSPEDSSIYLCSARSGPRGEKLFFGSGTQLSVL.

This clone was seen a handful of times. The chain uses TRBV5-1 and TRBJ2-3; no reliable D call. The CDR3 length is 15 residues. V gave up 4 bases and J gave up 2 bases, with 14 bases separating them. Germline CDR1 SGHRS, CDR2 YFSETQ. CDR3 DNA: TGCGCCAGCAGCCAGTCCCCTATCCTCACAGATACGCAGTATTTT. Translating gives CASSQSPILTDTQYF. The variable domain in full, completed from reference TRBV5-1 and TRBJ2-3, reads KAGVTQTPRYLIKTRGQQVTLSCSPISGHRSVSWYQQTPGQGLQFLFEYFSETQRNKGNFPGRFSGRQFSNSRSEMNVSTLELGDSALYLCASSQSPILTDTQYFGPGTRLTVL.